This paragraph reports one T cell receptor (beta chain). Germline lookup yields CDR1 SGHDT and CDR2 YYEEEE. Trimming pared 0 bases from V and 1 base from J, leaving 8 bases between. The CDR3 is 14 residues long. Sequenced by immunoSEQ multiplex PCR; TCRdb stores in-frame clones only, minus some. The sample lists about 8,400 clones; more than 90% were seen once. The treatment is: randomized to nivolumab then ipilimumab (arm A) or the reverse (arm B). PBMC sorting kept live CD3+CD8+ cells without CD19 or CD56. This record belongs to a study of sequential checkpoint blockade in melanoma. In the study overall: Patients were randomized 1:1 to nivolumab-then-ipilimumab or ipilimumab-then-nivolumab first-line. Each arm's sequence ended with maintenance nivolumab.

This receptor was identified in a human donor with melanoma. The sequencing used CD8+ T cells sorted from blood (inferred from file names), collected from a patient given nivolumab and ipilimumab in sequence. V and J are TRBV5-6 and TRBJ2-7; a possible D gene is TRBD2 (5 bases). The CDR3 spells CASSLVGESYEQYF. CDR3 DNA sequence: TGTGCCAGCAGCTTGGTTGGGGAGTCCTACGAGCAGTACTTC. The full variable domain, in which reference TRBV5-6 and TRBJ2-7 provide the parts outside the CDR3, is DAGVTQSPTHLIKTRGQQVTLRCSPKSGHDTVSWYQQALGQGPQFIFQYYEEEERQRGNFPDRFSGHQFPNYSSELNVNALLLGDSALYLCASSLVGESYEQYFGPGTRLTVT.